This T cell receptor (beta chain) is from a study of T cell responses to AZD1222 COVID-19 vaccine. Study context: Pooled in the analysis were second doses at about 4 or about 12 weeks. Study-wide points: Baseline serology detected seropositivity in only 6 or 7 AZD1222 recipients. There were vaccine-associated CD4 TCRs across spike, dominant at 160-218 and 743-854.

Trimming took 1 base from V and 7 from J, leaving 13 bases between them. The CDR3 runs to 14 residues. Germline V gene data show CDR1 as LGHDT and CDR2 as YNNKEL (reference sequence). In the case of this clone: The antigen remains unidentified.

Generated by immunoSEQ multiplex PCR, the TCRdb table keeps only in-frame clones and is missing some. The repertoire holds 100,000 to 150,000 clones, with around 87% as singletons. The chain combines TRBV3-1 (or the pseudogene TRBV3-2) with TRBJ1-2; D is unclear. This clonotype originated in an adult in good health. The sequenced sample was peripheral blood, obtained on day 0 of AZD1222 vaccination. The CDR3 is CASSQGFARRGYTF. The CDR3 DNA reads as TGTGCCAGCAGCCAAGGCTTCGCTAGGCGTGGCTACACCTTC.